This T cell receptor beta chain came from a study of vaccination effects on CD4 cells after COVID-19. A remark on this clone: What it binds is unknown.

The protocol was immunoSEQ multiplex PCR, while the TCRdb copy is restricted to in-frame clones and leaves out a portion. The repertoire holds around 60,000 clones, with less than 85% as singletons. ViraFEST expansion of antigen-specific CD4+ T cells with viral peptide pools preceded sequencing. Scientists isolated CD4+ T cells after a roughly 10-day culture period ended. None of the vaccinated had previously contracted SARS-CoV-2, and their nucleocapsid antibodies tested negative. Sequencing was performed on CD4+ T cells from PBMCs cultured with HCoV-NL63 spike peptides, taken before COVID-19 vaccination. The receptor was isolated from a human donor who received a COVID-19 vaccine.

For the CDR3, the DNA is TGCGCCAGCGCCCTTGGGGAGACCCAGTACTTC. Translation gives CASALGETQYF. The chain couples TRBV5-1 to TRBJ2-5; no clear D. The CDR3 has 11 amino acids. The ends were cut back, 7 bases at V and 5 bases at J, with 9 bases in the middle. CDR1 and CDR2 from the germline V gene are SGHRS and YFSETQ.